This T cell receptor beta chain stems from a study of T cell clones after liver transplantation. About the research overall: In this trial, immunosuppression withdrawal was attempted within 2 years of liver transplant. Draws occurred before transplant, before withdrawal, and after complete or failed withdrawal. General study results and limits: Compared with third party-reactive sequences, donor-reactive ones declined more, independent of withdrawal success.

With respect to this clone: As yet, its antigen is unknown.

Repertoires were generated with immunoSEQ multiplex PCR, while TCRdb's copy carries only in-frame clones and drops some. The sample records about 75,000 clones, around four fifths being singletons. The clonotype originates from a human patient who received a liver transplant. A share of the T cells may be of graft donor origin. The specimen comprised CD4+ T cells from blood, sampled about 50 months after liver transplant.

The CDR3 protein is CAISSTGRDSPLHF. In DNA form, the CDR3 reads TGTGCCATCAGCTCGACAGGGCGGGATTCACCCCTCCACTTT. The J gene is TRBJ1-6, the V gene TRBV10-3, with 7 bases matching TRBD1. J was trimmed by 8 bases and V by 6 bases; bases with no gene match: 7. This CDR3 comprises 14 residues. Germline lookup yields CDR1 ENHRY and CDR2 SYGVKD.